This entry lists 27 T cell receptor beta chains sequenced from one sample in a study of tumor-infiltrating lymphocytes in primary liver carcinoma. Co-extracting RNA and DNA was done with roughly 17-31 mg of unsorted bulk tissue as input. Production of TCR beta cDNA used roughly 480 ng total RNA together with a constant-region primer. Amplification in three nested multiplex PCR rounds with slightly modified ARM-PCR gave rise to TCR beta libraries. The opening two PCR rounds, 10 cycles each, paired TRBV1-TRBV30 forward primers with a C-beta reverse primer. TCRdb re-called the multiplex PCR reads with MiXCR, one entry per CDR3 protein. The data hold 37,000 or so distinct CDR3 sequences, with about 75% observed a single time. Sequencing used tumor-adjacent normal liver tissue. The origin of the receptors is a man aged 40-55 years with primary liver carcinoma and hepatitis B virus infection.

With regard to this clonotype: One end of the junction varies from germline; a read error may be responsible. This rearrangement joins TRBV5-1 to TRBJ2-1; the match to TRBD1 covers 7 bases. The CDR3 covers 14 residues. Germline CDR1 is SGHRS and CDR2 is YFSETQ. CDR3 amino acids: CDSSFSGGYNEQLF. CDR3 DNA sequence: TGCGACAGCAGCTTCTCAGGGGGTTATAATGAGCAGCTCTTC.

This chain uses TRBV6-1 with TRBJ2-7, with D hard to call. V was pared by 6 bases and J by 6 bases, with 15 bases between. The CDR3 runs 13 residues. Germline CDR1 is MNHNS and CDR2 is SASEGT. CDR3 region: CASSDGDWAEQYF. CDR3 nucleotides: TGTGCCAGCAGCGACGGCGACTGGGCCGAGCAGTACTTC.

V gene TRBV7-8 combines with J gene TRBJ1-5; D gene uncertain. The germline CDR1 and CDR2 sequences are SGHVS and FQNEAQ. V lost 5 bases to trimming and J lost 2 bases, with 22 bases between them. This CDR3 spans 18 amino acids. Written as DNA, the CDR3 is TGTGCCAGCAGCCCAAGAATAACCCAACCCGATGGCAATCAGCCCCAGCATTTT. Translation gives CASSPRITQPDGNQPQHF.

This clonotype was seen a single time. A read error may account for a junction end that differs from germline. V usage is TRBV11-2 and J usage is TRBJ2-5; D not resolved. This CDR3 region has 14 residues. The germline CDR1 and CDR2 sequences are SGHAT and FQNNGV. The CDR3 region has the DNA TGTCCCAGCAGCCAAAGCGTCGGTCAAGAGAGCCAGTACTTC. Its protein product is CPSSQSVGQESQYF.

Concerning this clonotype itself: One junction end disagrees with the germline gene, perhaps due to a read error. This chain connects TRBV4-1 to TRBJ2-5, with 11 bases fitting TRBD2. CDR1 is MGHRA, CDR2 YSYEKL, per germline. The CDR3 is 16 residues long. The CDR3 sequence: CASSPIAGGLQETQYF. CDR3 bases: TGTGCCAGCAGTCCTATAGCGGGAGGGCTGCAAGAGACCCAGTACTTC.

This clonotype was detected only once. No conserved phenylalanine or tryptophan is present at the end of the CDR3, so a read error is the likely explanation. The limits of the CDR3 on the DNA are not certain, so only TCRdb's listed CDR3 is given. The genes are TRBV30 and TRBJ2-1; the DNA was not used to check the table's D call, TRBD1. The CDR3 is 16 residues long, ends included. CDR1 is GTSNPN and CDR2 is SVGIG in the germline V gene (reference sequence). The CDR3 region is CAWSRPGSESYNEQFY.

CDR3 bases: TGTGCCTGGAGTCCGGGGTTGATCACTGAAGCTTTCTTT. Translation gives CAWSPGLITEAFF. The gene calls are TRBV30 and TRBJ1-1, with D unresolved. Germline V gene sequence: CDR1 GTSNPN, CDR2 SVGIG (reference sequence). The length of the CDR3 is 13 residues. The germline V and J ends were trimmed by 2 bases and 4 bases, with 11 bases remaining between them.

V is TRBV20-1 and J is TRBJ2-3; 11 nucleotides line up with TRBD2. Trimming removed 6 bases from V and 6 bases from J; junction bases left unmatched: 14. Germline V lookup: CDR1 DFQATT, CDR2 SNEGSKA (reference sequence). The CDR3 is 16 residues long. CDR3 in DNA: TGCAGTGCGACTAGTACTAGCGGGAGTTGGGCCGATACGCAGTATTTT. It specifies CSATSTSGSWADTQYF.

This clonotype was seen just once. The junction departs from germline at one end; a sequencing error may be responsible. The CDR3, as DNA: TGTGCCATACAGCGATCTGGACGGGGACGAAGCACAGATACGCAGTTTTTT. Translated, it gives CAIQRSGRGRSTDTQFF. This sequence joins TRBV10-3 and TRBJ2-3, with D perhaps assigned TRBD1 or TRBD2 (5 bases each). The CDR3 is 17 residues long. Germline V lookup: CDR1 ENHRY, CDR2 SYGVKD.

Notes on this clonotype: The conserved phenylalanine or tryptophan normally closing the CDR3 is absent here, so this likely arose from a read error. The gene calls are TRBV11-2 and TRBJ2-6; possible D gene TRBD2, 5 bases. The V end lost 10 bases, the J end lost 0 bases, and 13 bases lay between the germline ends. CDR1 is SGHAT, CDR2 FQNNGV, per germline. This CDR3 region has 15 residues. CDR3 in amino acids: CAIQRPRSGANVLTL. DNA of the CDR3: TGTGCCATCCAGCGGCCGCGCTCTGGGGCCAACGTCCTGACTCTT.

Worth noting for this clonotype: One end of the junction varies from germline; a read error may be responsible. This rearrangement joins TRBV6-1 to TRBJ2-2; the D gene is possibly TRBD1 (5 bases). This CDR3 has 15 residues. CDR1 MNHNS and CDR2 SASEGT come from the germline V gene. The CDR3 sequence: CARSEADRDTVELFF. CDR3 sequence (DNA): TGTGCCAGAAGTGAAGCTGACAGAGATACCGTGGAGCTATTTTTT.

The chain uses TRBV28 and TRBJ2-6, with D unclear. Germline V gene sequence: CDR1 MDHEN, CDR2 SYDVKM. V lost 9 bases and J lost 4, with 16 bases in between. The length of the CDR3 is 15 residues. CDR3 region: CASSPPSGGANVLTF. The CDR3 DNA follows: TGTGCCAGTAGTCCTCCCTCTGGCGGGGCCAACGTCCTGACTTTC. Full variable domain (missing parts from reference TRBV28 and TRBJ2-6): DVKVTQSSRYLVKRTGEKVFLECVQDMDHENMFWYRQDPGLGLRLIYFSYDVKMKEKGDIPEGYSVSREKKERFSLILESASTNQTSMYLCASSPPSGGANVLTFGAGSRLTVL.

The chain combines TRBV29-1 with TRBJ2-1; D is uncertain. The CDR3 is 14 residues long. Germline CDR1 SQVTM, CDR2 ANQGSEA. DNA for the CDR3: TGCGTCGTTGCGGAGACCTCGAGCGTCAATGAGCAGTTCTTC. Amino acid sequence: CVVAETSSVNEQFF.

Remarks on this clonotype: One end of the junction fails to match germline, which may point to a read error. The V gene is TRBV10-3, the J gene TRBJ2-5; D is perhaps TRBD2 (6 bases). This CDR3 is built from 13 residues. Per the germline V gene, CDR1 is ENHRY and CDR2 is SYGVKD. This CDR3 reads CAISADGGETQCF. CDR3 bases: TGTGCCATCAGTGCGGACGGAGGGGAGACACAGTGCTTC.

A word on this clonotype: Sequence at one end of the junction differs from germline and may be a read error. CDR3 loop: CASIHEGERYTETFF. In DNA form, the CDR3 reads TGTGCCAGCATCCATGAGGGTGAACGGTACACTGAAACTTTCTTT. The chain recombines TRBV5-5 with TRBJ1-1, with unresolved D. Germline CDR1 is SGHKS and CDR2 is YYEKEE (reference sequence). The length of the CDR3 is 15 residues.

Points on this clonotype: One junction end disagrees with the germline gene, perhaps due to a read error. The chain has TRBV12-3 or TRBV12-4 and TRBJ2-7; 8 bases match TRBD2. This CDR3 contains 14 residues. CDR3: CASSPAGVRYGQYF. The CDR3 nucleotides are TGTGCCAGCAGTCCAGCGGGAGTAAGGTACGGGCAGTACTTC.

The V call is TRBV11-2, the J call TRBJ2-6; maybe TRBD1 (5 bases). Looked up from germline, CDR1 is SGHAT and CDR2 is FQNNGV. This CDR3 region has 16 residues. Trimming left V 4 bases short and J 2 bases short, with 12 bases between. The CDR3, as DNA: TGTGCCAGCAGCTCGTCGTCAGGGACTGGGGCCAACGTCCTGACTTTC. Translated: CASSSSSGTGANVLTF. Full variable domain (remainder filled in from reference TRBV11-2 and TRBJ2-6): EAGVAQSPRYKIIEKRQSVAFWCNPISGHATLYWYQQILGQGPKLLIQFQNNGVVDDSQLPKDRFSAERLKGVDSTLKIQPAKLEDSAVYLCASSSSSGTGANVLTFGAGSRLTVL.

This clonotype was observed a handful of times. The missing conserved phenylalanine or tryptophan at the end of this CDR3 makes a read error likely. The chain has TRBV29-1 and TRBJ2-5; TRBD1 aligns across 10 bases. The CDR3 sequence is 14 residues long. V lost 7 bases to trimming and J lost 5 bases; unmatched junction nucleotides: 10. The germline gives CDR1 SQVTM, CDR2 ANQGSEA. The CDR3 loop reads CSDTRDRGGETQYS. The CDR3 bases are TGCAGCGACACCCGGGACAGGGGAGGGGAGACCCAGTACTCC.

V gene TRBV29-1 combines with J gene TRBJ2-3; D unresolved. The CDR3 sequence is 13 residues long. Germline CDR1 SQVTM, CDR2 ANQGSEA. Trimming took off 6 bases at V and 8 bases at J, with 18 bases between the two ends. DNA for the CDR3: TGCAGCGTCGGCCAGATTCGGGCAGTTACGCAGTATTTT. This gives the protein CSVGQIRAVTQYF.

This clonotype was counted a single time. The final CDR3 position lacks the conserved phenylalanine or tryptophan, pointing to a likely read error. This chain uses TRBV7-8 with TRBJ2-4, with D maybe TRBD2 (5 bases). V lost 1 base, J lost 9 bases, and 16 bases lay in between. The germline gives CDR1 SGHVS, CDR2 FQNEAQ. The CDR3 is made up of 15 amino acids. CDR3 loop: CASSLGIAGGTIQYL. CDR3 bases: TGTGCCAGCAGCTTAGGGATAGCAGGAGGTACCATTCAGTACTTA.

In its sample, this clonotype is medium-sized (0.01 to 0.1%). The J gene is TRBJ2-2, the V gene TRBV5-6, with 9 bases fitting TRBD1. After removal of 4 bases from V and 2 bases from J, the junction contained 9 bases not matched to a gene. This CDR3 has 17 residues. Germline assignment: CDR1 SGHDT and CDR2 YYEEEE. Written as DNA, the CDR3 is TGTGCCAGCAGCCTCACCCCGGGACAGGGTAACACCGGGGAGCTGTTTTTT. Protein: CASSLTPGQGNTGELFF.

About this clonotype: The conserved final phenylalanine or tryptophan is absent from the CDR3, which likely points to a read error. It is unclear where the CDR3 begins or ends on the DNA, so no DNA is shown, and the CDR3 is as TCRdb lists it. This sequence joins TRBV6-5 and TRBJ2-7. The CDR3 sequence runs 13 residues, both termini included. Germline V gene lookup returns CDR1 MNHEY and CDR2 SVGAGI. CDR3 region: CARIEASLYEHYL.

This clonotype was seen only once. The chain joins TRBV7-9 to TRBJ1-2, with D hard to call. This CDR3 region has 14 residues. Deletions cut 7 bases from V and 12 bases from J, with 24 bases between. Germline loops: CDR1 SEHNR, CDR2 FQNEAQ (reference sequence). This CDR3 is CASNTSGEELGHTF. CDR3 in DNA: TGTGCCAGCAACACATCTGGGGAAGAGCTGGGCCACACCTTC.

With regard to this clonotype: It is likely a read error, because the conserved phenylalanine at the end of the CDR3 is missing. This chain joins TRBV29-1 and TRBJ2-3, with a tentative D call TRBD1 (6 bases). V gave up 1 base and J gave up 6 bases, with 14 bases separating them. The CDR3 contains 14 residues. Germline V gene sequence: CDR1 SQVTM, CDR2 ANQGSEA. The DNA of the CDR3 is TGCAGCGTTGAAGGGTCGGCAGGGGAGGATACGCAGTATTGT. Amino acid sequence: CSVEGSAGEDTQYC.

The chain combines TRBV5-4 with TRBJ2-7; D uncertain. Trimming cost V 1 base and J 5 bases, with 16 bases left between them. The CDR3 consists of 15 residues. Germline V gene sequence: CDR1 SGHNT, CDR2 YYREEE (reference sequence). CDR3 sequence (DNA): TGTGCCAGCAGCTTGTTCGGTGGCCCCACCCACGAGCAGTACTTC. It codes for CASSLFGGPTHEQYF.

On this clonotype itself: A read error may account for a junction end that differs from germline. The CDR3 sequence: CASEGTGSYGQYF. The CDR3 nucleotides are TGCGCCAGTGAGGGGACCGGTTCCTATGGGCAGTACTTC. The chain combines TRBV12-5 with TRBJ2-7; D could derive from TRBD1 or TRBD2 (5 bases each). The length of the CDR3 is 13 residues. Germline loops: CDR1 LGHNT, CDR2 FRNRAP.

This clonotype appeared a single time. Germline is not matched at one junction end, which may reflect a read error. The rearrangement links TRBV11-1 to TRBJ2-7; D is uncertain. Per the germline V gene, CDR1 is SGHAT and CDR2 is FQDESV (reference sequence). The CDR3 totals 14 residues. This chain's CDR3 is CASSPERRLYEQYF. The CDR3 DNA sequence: TGTGCTAGCAGCCCTGAACGGCGATTATACGAGCAGTACTTC.